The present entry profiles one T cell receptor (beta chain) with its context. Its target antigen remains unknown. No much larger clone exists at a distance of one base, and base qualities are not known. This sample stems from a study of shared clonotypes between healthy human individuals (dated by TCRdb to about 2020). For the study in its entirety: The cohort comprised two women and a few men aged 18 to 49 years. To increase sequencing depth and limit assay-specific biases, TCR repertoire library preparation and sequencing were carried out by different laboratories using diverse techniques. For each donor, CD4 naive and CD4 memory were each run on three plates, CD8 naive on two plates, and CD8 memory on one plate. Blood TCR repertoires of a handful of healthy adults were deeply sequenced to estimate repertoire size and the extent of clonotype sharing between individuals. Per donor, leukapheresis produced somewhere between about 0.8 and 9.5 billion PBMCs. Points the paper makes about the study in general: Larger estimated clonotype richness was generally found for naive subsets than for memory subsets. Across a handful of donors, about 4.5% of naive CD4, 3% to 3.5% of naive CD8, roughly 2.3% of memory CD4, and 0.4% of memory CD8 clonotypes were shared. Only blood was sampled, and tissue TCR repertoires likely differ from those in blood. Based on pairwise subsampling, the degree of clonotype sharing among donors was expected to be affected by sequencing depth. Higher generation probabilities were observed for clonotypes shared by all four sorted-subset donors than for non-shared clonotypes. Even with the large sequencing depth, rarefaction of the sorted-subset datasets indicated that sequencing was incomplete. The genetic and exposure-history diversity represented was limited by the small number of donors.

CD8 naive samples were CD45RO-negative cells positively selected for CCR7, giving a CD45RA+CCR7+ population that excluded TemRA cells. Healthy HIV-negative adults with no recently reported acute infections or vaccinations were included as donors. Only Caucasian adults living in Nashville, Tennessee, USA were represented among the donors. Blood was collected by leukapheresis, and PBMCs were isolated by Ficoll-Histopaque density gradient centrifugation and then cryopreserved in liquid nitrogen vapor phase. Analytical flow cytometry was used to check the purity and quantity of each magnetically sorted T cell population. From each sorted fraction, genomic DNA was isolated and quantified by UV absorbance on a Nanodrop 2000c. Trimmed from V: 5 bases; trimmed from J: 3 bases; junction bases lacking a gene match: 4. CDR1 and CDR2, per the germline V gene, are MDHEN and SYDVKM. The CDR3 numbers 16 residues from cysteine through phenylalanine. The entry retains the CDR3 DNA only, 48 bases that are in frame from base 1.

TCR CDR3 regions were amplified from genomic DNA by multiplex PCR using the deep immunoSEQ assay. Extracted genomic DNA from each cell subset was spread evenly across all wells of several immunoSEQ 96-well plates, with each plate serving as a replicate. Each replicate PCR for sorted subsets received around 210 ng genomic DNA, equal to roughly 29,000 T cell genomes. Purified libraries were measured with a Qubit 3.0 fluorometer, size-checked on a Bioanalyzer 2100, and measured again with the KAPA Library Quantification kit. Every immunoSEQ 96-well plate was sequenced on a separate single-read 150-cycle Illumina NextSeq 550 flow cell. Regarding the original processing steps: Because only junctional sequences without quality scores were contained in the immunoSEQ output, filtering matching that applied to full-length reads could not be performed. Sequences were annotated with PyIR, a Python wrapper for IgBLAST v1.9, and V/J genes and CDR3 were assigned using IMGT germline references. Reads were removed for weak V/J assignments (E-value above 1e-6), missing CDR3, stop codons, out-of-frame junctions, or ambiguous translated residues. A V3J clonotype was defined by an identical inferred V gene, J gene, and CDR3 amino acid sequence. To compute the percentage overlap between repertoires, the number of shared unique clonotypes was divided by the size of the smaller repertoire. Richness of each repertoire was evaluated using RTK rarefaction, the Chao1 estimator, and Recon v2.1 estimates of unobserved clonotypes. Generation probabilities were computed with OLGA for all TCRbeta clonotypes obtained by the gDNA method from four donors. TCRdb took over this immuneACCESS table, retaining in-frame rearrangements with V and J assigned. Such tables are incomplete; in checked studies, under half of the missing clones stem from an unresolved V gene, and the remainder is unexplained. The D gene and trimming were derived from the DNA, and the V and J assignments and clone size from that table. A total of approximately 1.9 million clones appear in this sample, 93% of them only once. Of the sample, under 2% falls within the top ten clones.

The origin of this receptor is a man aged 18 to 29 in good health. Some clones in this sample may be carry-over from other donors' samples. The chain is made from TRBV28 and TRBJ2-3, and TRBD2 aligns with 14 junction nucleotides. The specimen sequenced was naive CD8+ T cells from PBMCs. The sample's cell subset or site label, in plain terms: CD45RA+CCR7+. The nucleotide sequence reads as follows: TGTGCCAGCAGTAAGGGACTAGCGGGAGAAACAGATACGCAGTATTTT. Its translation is CASSKGLAGETDTQYF.